This TCR beta chain was identified during a study of cytomegalovirus exposure and HLA in healthy donors. Study observations and caveats: In an earlier analysis, in roughly 580 donors, most V segments appeared productive either ~87% or ~30% of the time.

The ends lost 4 bases at V and 8 bases at J; junction bases unmatched: 7. CDR1 is MNHEY, CDR2 SVGAGI, per germline. This CDR3 has 13 amino acids. About this clone: The target antigen is unknown.

PCR used 60 Vbeta primers and 13 Jbeta primers. Libraries were prepared by immunoSEQ multiplex PCR; TCRdb keeps only in-frame clonotypes and omits some of them. The data contain approximately 130,000 clones, 65% to 80% of them singletons. The TCR was taken from a woman between 35 and 50 years old in good health and CMV-seronegative. The rearrangement links TRBV6-5 to TRBJ1-1, with 7 bases lining up with TRBD1. Material: PBMCs. The CDR3 loop is CASSLTGEREAFF. The CDR3 region has the DNA TGTGCCAGCAGTTTAACAGGGGAGAGGGAAGCTTTCTTT.